The clone carrying this T cell receptor beta chain has a single count. The sample is drawn from a study of blood T cell repertoires in COVID-19. Study-level information: Acute and convalescent COVID-19 samples came from the United States, Italy and Spain. Sample material is recorded as cDNA or gDNA derived from T cells, B-cell-depleted T cells, or PBMCs.

Authors' processing steps: Nucleated cell counts were estimated from reference gene primer amplification. The data were produced by immunoSEQ multiplex PCR, yet TCRdb's version contains in-frame clones alone and is incomplete. The V and J calls and clone size come from that table; D and trimming were worked out from the DNA. This sample carries a few hundred thousand clones, approximately 82% of them seen once, and the ten largest clones take 1.4%. The V gene's germline CDR1 is SQVTM and CDR2 ANQGSEA. J was trimmed by 10 bases and V by 3 bases; bases with no gene match: 10. The CDR3 covers 13 residues.

The sequenced sample was peripheral blood. This clonotype was sampled from a woman in her thirties or forties who had recovered from COVID-19. The chain uses TRBV29-1 and TRBJ1-1; TRBD1 aligns across 8 bases. CDR3 coding DNA: TGCAGCGTTGAGTTGAATGCCAGGGGGCGAGCTTTCTTT. As protein: CSVELNARGRAFF.